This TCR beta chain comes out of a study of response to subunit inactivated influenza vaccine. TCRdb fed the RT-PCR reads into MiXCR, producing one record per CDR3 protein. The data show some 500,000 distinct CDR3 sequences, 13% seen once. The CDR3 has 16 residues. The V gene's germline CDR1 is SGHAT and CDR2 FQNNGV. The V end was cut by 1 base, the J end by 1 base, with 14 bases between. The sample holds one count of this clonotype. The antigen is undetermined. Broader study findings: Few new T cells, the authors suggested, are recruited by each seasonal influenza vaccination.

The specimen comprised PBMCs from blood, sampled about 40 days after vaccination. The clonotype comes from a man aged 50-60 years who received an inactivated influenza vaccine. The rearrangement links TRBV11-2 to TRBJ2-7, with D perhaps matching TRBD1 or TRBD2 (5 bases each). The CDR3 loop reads CASSLGAGTVSYEQYF. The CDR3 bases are TGTGCCAGCAGCTTAGGAGCCGGGACGGTATCCTACGAGCAGTACTTC.